The 23 T cell receptor beta chains below all came from one sample that was sequenced in a study of prognosis after radiotherapy for stage I lung cancer. Using two-round multiplex PCR, the authors amplified TCR beta CDR3 from genomic DNA. Every TRBV and TRBJ gene had its own specific primer in first-round PCR. TCRdb re-analysed the multiplex PCR reads in MiXCR, keeping a single row per CDR3 protein. The data show around 59,000 distinct CDR3 sequences, around a quarter seen once. The material sequenced was PBMCs, taken before or after stereotactic body radiation therapy (not recorded which). All receptors derive from a donor over 45 with non-small cell lung cancer.

Comments on this clonotype: A clone one base away is much larger, so this may be a read error. The rearrangement uses TRBV30 and TRBJ1-1; 12 bases map to TRBD1. This CDR3 is built from 14 residues. Looked up from germline, CDR1 is GTSNPN and CDR2 is SVGIG (reference sequence). The CDR3 bases are TGTTCCTGGAGTAGCCCGGGACAGGGGGCGGGAGCTTTCTTT. Translating gives CSWSSPGQGAGAFF.

This clonotype was detected many times. The chain has TRBV28 and TRBJ2-6, with D hard to call. This CDR3 is 14 amino acids long. Per the germline V gene, CDR1 is MDHEN and CDR2 is SYDVKM. V was cut by 5 bases and J by 0 bases, with 5 bases left in between. This chain's CDR3 is CASSDNSGANVLTF. The CDR3 DNA reads as TGTGCCAGCAGTGACAACTCTGGGGCCAACGTCCTGACTTTC.

As concerns this clonotype: This may arise from a read error, as a much more abundant clone is one base away. The DNA of the CDR3 is TGTGCCAGCAGCATGAGGACAGGGAGCCTGGGACAGCCCCAGCATTTT. Its protein is CASSMRTGSLGQPQHF. The chain joins TRBV7-8 to TRBJ1-5; 8 positions agree with TRBD1. This CDR3 comprises 16 residues. CDR1 and CDR2 (germline): SGHVS, FQNEAQ. J lost 7 bases, V lost 5 bases, and 13 bases had no gene match.

Worth noting for this clonotype: A read error is the likely source, as a far larger clone sits one nucleotide away. This chain connects TRBV6-2 or TRBV6-3 to TRBJ1-5, with D uncertain. Germline-derived CDR1 and CDR2 are MNHEY and SVGEGT. The CDR3 contains 16 residues. V was cut by 5 bases and J by 7 bases, with 21 bases left in between. CDR3 sequence: CASSEENPMAIQPQHF. CDR3 coding DNA: TGTGCCAGCAGTGAAGAGAACCCGATGGCGATACAGCCCCAGCATTTT.

Worth noting for this clonotype: A read error may explain this, as a much larger clone is one base away. The chain joins TRBV5-6 to TRBJ2-7; TRBD2 might be the D (5 bases). V was clipped by 4 bases and J by 2 bases, with 10 bases between them. Germline V gene data show CDR1 as SGHDT and CDR2 as YYEEEE. The CDR3 has 13 residues. The CDR3 reads CASSRIGAYEQYF. CDR3 sequence (DNA): TGTGCCAGCAGCCGAATCGGGGCCTACGAGCAGTACTTC.

There are many counts of this clonotype. J is TRBJ1-4 and V is TRBV20-1; D may be TRBD1 (6 bases). Germline CDR1 and CDR2: DFQATT and SNEGSKA (reference sequence). CDR3 size: 17 residues. The V end lost 5 bases, the J end lost 0 bases, and 19 bases lay between the germline ends. The CDR3 loop is CSARPGGAVATNEKLFF. The CDR3 DNA reads as TGCAGTGCTCGCCCGGGGGGGGCGGTTGCAACTAATGAAAAACTGTTTTTT.

This clonotype was found a few times. A far larger clone is one base from this, pointing to a likely read error. This sequence joins TRBV6-9 and TRBJ2-7; 7 nucleotides agree with TRBD1. Germline values: CDR1 MNHGY, CDR2 SVAAGI. This CDR3 comprises 14 residues. CDR3: CASGYDRVSHEQYF. CDR3 bases: TGTGCCAGCGGTTACGACAGGGTAAGCCACGAGCAGTACTTC.

The J gene is TRBJ2-5, the V gene TRBV29-1, with D perhaps TRBD1 (5 bases). The CDR3 runs 17 residues. The germline V and J ends were trimmed by 5 bases and 3 bases, with 25 bases remaining between them. Germline CDR1 is SQVTM and CDR2 is ANQGSEA. CDR3 sequence (DNA): TGCAGCGTTAGGGGTCGCGAAACCCTGACATTAAAAGAGACCCAGTACTTC. The encoded protein is CSVRGRETLTLKETQYF.

The table lists this clonotype with many counts. The genes are TRBV19 and TRBJ2-3, with 11 bases identical to TRBD2. The germline V gene has CDR1 LNHDA and CDR2 SQIVND (reference sequence). CDR3 size: 14 residues. The ends lost 7 bases at V and 4 bases at J; junction bases unmatched: 4. In DNA form, the CDR3 reads TGTGCCAGTACCACTAGCGGGGGCGCAGATACGCAGTATTTT. It is translated as CASTTSGGADTQYF.

A note on this clonotype: A read error may explain this, as a much larger clone is one base away. J is TRBJ2-1 and V is TRBV7-8; no clear D gene. The CDR3 sequence is 11 residues long. Germline CDR1 SGHVS, CDR2 FQNEAQ. Trimming left V 5 bases short and J 10 bases short, with 9 bases between. CDR3 coding DNA: TGTGCCAGCAGCAGGAGCGAGGAGCAGTTCTTC. Protein sequence: CASSRSEEQFF.

This clonotype showed up many times. The CDR3 spells CASSRGQGFGGYTF. The CDR3 DNA is TGTGCCAGCAGCCGAGGACAGGGTTTCGGCGGCTACACCTTC. The chain couples TRBV28 to TRBJ1-2, with TRBD1 matching 8 bases. With 6 bases clipped from V and 8 bases from J, the junction kept 11 bases outside the gene matches. CDR3 length equals 14 residues. CDR1 is MDHEN and CDR2 is SYDVKM in the germline V gene.

As concerns this clonotype: The junction shows a germline mismatch at one end, possibly a read error. V is TRBV12-3 or TRBV12-4 and J is TRBJ2-7; 7 bases align to TRBD1. This CDR3 spans 13 amino acids. CDR3 coding DNA: TGTGCCAGCGGGCTAGACAGGGTAGGGTGGCAGTGCTTC. Its translation: CASGLDRVGWQCF.

This clonotype was seen many times. This chain joins TRBV24-1 and TRBJ2-5; D possibly corresponds to TRBD1 (6 bases). Germline CDR1 and CDR2: KGHDR and SFDVKD. This CDR3 is built from 15 residues. The V and J ends lost 4 bases and 5 bases respectively, with 16 bases between them. The CDR3 DNA reads TGTGCCACCAGTGAAGAGACAGGTGCTGGGGAGACCCAGTACTTC. It encodes CATSEETGAGETQYF.

V usage is TRBV6-2 or TRBV6-3 and J usage is TRBJ1-5; D is ambiguous. Trimming removed 10 bases from V and 5 bases from J, with 18 bases in between. Germline loops: CDR1 MNHEY, CDR2 SVGEGT. The CDR3 sequence is 14 residues long. The CDR3 reads CATLSVSTDQPQHF. CDR3 in DNA: TGTGCCACCCTATCAGTGTCTACTGATCAGCCCCAGCATTTT.

The sample holds many counts of this clonotype. This chain links TRBV12-3 or TRBV12-4 with TRBJ1-5, with D perhaps TRBD1 (5 bases). The V end was cut by 2 bases, the J end by 7 bases, with 15 bases between. CDR3 size: 15 residues. CDR3 region: CASSLNAQADQPQHF. CDR3 sequence (DNA): TGTGCCAGCAGTTTAAATGCACAGGCCGACCAGCCCCAGCATTTT.

This clonotype was seen ten or more times. CDR3 protein: CASSSPGQGVNEQFF. The CDR3 nucleotides read TGTGCCAGCAGCAGCCCGGGACAGGGGGTCAATGAGCAGTTCTTC. The genes are TRBV12-3 or TRBV12-4 and TRBJ2-1; TRBD1 agrees at 11 bases. V was clipped by 6 bases and J by 6 bases; unmatched bases: 7. The CDR3 contains 15 residues.

This clonotype was counted ten times or more. The chain combines TRBV15 with TRBJ1-3; weak D call: TRBD1 (6 bases). Germline CDR1 reads LNHNV; CDR2 reads YYDKDF (reference sequence). V lost 6 bases, J lost 2 bases, and 17 bases lay in between. The CDR3 extends over 16 amino acids. The CDR3 loop is CATRSFMAGAGNTIYF. CDR3 bases: TGTGCCACCAGATCCTTCATGGCAGGGGCTGGAAACACCATATATTTT.

A note on this clonotype: This could be a read error, since a much larger clone is one nucleotide away. CDR3 region: CDSRTGDTDTQYF. The CDR3 bases are TGCGACAGCAGGACAGGGGACACAGATACGCAGTATTTT. V is TRBV5-1 and J is TRBJ2-3; 9 nucleotides agree with TRBD1. This CDR3 region has 13 residues. CDR1 and CDR2 (germline): SGHRS, YFSETQ. Based on the CDR3 plus reference TRBV5-1 and TRBJ2-3, the full variable domain is KAGVTQTPRYLIKTRGQQVTLSCSPISGHRSVSWYQQTPGQGLQFLFEYFSETQRNKGNFPGRFSGRQFSNSRSEMNVSTLELGDSALYLCDSRTGDTDTQYFGPGTRLTVL.

As for this clonotype: A far larger clone is only one base removed, so a read error is likely. The J gene is TRBJ2-3, the V gene TRBV6-8; TRBD1 aligns across 8 bases. Germline CDR1 reads MNHGY; CDR2 reads SAAAGT. The CDR3 extends over 14 amino acids. CDR3 coding DNA: TGTGCCAGCACCCTCGACAGGGGAACAGATACGAAGTATTTT. It codes for CASTLDRGTDTKYF.

A remark on this clonotype: This likely came from a read error, as a far larger clone is one base away. The chain couples TRBV6-1 to TRBJ2-5, with D possibly being TRBD1 (6 bases). The J call may be incorrect, as the DNA end agrees better with TRBJ2-1. Germline lookup yields CDR1 MNHNS and CDR2 SASEGT. This CDR3 contains 16 residues. In DNA form, the CDR3 reads TGTGCCAGCAGTGTGGGTTTAGCGTGGGGGCAGCATGAGCAGTTCTTC. It yields the protein CASSVGLAWGQHEQFF.

This clonotype was counted ten times or more. The rearrangement links TRBV6-1 to TRBJ2-2; no reliable D call. Trimming removed 7 bases from V and 2 bases from J, with 14 bases in between. From germline, CDR1 is MNHNS and CDR2 SASEGT. The CDR3 is made up of 15 amino acids. The CDR3 DNA sequence: TGTGCCAGCAAATTGCGCAACAGTAACACCGGGGAGCTGTTTTTT. It translates to CASKLRNSNTGELFF.

To note about this clonotype: The junction departs from germline at one end; a sequencing error may be responsible. The chain is built from TRBV5-1 and TRBJ2-3; TRBD2 matches 12 bases. This CDR3 is built from 17 residues. The germline CDR1 and CDR2 sequences are SGHRS and YFSETQ. In DNA form, the CDR3 reads TGTGCCAGCAGCTTTGACACTAGCGGGGGGACCACAGATACGCAGTATTTT. Its translation is CASSFDTSGGTTDTQYF.

A note on this clonotype: A read error is possible here, since a much larger clone lies one base away. The V gene is TRBV18, the J gene TRBJ2-4, with 7 bases that match TRBD1. Germline V CDR1 and CDR2: KGHSH, LQKENI. The CDR3 contains 16 residues. CDR3 nucleotide sequence: TGTGCCAGCTCACCACGAGGGGGCTGGGGACAAAACATTCAGTGCTTC. Amino acids: CASSPRGGWGQNIQCF.